The entry below describes one T cell receptor beta chain. Its target is unknown. Trimming took off 5 bases at V and 7 bases at J, with 9 bases between the two ends. The CDR3 is made up of 11 amino acids. Repertoires were generated with immunoSEQ multiplex PCR, while TCRdb's copy carries only in-frame clones and drops some. The table includes 210,000 or so clones, about 95% detected once. This sample is drawn from a study of T cell responses to AZD1222 COVID-19 vaccine. Study-wide findings and caveats: Of spike-specific TCRs, nearly half reportedly target regions left unmutated in variants. Seropositive AZD1222 recipients at baseline numbered only five or six.

The receptor was derived from an adult who received the MenACWY meningococcal vaccine as a control. The sequencing used peripheral blood, collected 28 days after the second dose of the MenACWY control vaccine. This sequence joins TRBV12-3 or TRBV12-4 and TRBJ2-7; D perhaps matches TRBD1 (6 bases). The CDR3 spells CASSADSEQYF. CDR3 sequence (DNA): TGTGCCAGCAGTGCGGACAGTGAGCAGTACTTC.